The next 7 T cell receptor beta chains were all read from a single sample in a study of beta chain features in type 1 diabetes. Of the isolated RNA, all was reverse transcribed, and so the sequenced material was expressed TCRB transcripts. Sequencing was performed with immunoSEQ multiplex PCR; in TCRdb, only in-frame clones are kept and a portion is missing. The data hold around 340,000 clones, with 8% observed a single time. Sequenced: central memory CD4+ T cells from blood. The receptors were gathered from a woman between 18 and 30 years old in good health.

The CDR3 coding sequence is TGCGCCAGCAGTGTCGGGGGACGGGAGACCCAGTACTTC. Protein: CASSVGGRETQYF. The genes are TRBV10-2 and TRBJ2-5; a possible D gene is TRBD2 (6 bases). Trimming took 4 bases from V and 5 from J, leaving 11 bases between them. The CDR3 runs 13 residues. Germline V CDR1 and CDR2: WSHSY, SAAADI.

This clone has ten or more counts. The CDR3 region has the DNA TGTGCCACCAGCAGAGATGAGGCTAGCGGGAGGAACACGCAGTATTTT. Encoded protein: CATSRDEASGRNTQYF. This sequence joins TRBV15 and TRBJ2-3, with 11 bases that match TRBD2. J gave up 9 bases and V 0 bases, and 8 bases lay outside the gene matches. The germline CDR1 and CDR2 sequences are LNHNV and YYDKDF (reference sequence). This CDR3 has 16 amino acids.

This clone was recorded many times. V and J are TRBV14 and TRBJ2-5; 13 bases map to TRBD2. CDR3 size: 16 residues. V lost 4 bases to trimming and J lost 4 bases; unmatched junction nucleotides: 6. CDR1 is SGHDN, CDR2 FVKESK, per germline. The CDR3 bases are TGTGCCAGCAGCCTCGGACTAGCGGGAGCATCAGAGACCCAGTACTTC. It encodes CASSLGLAGASETQYF.

This clone was counted a few times. The J gene is TRBJ2-1, the V gene TRBV5-6; the match to TRBD1 covers 7 bases. In germline, CDR1 is SGHDT, CDR2 YYEEEE. This CDR3 has 16 residues. V shed 4 bases and J 9 bases; nucleotides not matched to a gene: 16. CDR3 bases: TGTGCCAGCAGCCAAGAGACAGGGACCCTCCATAGTGAGCAGTTCTTC. Translated: CASSQETGTLHSEQFF.

There are a few counts of this clone. The rearrangement uses TRBV18 and TRBJ1-5; TRBD1 might be the D (6 bases). Trimming left V 3 bases short and J 2 bases short, with 11 bases between. Germline loops: CDR1 KGHSH, CDR2 LQKENI. The length of the CDR3 is 15 residues. This CDR3 is CASSPGGPGNQPQHF. DNA for the CDR3: TGTGCCAGCTCACCGGGGGGCCCGGGCAATCAGCCCCAGCATTTT.

The chain combines TRBV7-2 with TRBJ1-1, with D possibly matching TRBD1 (6 bases). CDR3 size: 15 residues. In germline, CDR1 is SGHTA, CDR2 FQGNSA. V was trimmed by 5 bases and J by 0 bases, leaving 13 bases between them. The CDR3 spells CASSPGGGMNTEAFF. The CDR3, as DNA: TGTGCCAGCAGCCCAGGAGGGGGGATGAACACTGAAGCTTTCTTT.

This clone was counted between two and nine times. The chain combines TRBV7-2 with TRBJ2-7; D remains ambiguous. Trimming removed 5 bases at V and 5 bases at J, with 10 bases between. The germline gives CDR1 SGHTA, CDR2 FQGNSA. The CDR3 contains 12 residues. The CDR3 nucleotides are TGTGCCAGCAGCGCCGGGTGGCACGAGCAGTACTTC. It translates to CASSAGWHEQYF.